The TCR beta chain under discussion was sequenced for a study of T cells in tuberculosis. On this clone: The antigen is undetermined.

Assay used: immunoSEQ multiplex PCR; TCRdb lists only in-frame clones, some missing. The repertoire holds tens of thousands of clones, over 75% seen once, with about 16% in the top ten. Study-wide results and caveats: Cases with active tuberculosis were adults, while controls were adolescents. Active tuberculosis TCR-alpha repertoires lay closer to GMM-specific TCRs than IGRA-negative controls, suggesting clonal expansion.

Time point given: new active TB diagnosis, blood taken before or within 7 days of starting treatment. The CDR3 is 15 residues long. With 3 bases clipped from V and 2 bases from J, the junction kept 5 bases outside the gene matches. Germline V CDR1 and CDR2: SGHNT, YYREEE (reference sequence). V usage is TRBV5-4 and J usage is TRBJ2-3; TRBD2 aligns across 8 bases. The TCR sequence derives from an adult with tuberculosis. The sample consisted of PBMCs, taken at tuberculosis diagnosis. Here the CDR3 DNA reads TGTGCCAGCAGCTGGGCTAGCGGGTTCACAGATACGCAGTATTTT. The encoded protein is CASSWASGFTDTQYF.